The 2 T cell receptor beta chains presented below share a single source sample, sequenced in a study of cytomegalovirus exposure and HLA in healthy donors. The PCR ran on 60 Vbeta and 13 Jbeta primers. Generated by immunoSEQ multiplex PCR, the TCRdb table keeps only in-frame clones and is missing some. Among 42,000 or so clones listed, approximately 52% were seen once. Sequencing was performed on PBMCs. Receptor source: a human donor in good health.

This clone was picked up a small number of times. V usage is TRBV6-1 and J usage is TRBJ2-2; TRBD1 aligns across 11 bases. J lost 6 bases, V lost 7 bases, and 7 bases had no gene match. Germline assignment: CDR1 MNHNS and CDR2 SASEGT. The CDR3 has 15 residues. The CDR3 loop is CASTLDRGRAGELFF. The CDR3 coding sequence is TGTGCCAGCACCTTGGACAGGGGGCGGGCCGGGGAGCTGTTTTTT.

The rearrangement links TRBV5-4 to TRBJ2-1, with TRBD1 matching over 11 bases. Germline values: CDR1 SGHNT, CDR2 YYREEE (reference sequence). The CDR3 sequence is 16 residues long. V gave up 0 bases and J gave up 2 bases; unmatched junction bases: 1. The CDR3 loop is CASSLGGQGAYNEQFF. In nucleotides, the CDR3 is TGTGCCAGCAGCTTGGGGGGACAGGGGGCCTACAATGAGCAGTTCTTC. Using reference TRBV5-4 and TRBJ2-1 for the parts outside the CDR3, the full variable domain is ETGVTQSPTHLIKTRGQQVTLRCSSQSGHNTVSWYQQALGQGPQFIFQYYREEENGRGNFPPRFSGLQFPNYSSELNVNALELDDSALYLCASSLGGQGAYNEQFFGPGTRLTVL.